This TCR beta chain was profiled in a study of OX40 agonist ivuxolimab in advanced cancers. Study background: Those treated in dose escalation had hepatocellular carcinoma, melanoma, renal cell cancer or head and neck cancer. Therapy given before enrollment (anti-PD-1, anti-PD-L1 or anti-CTLA-4) was allowed, and approximately 40% had some. General study findings and limits: At 0.1 to 3.0 mg/kg and by week 6, CD4+ and CD8+ T cells in the blood had expanded clonally. The authors also found low normalized T-cell clonal expansion in some nonresponders.

This clone has more than one count but fewer than ten. Its antigen is unidentified. Sequenced by immunoSEQ multiplex PCR; TCRdb stores in-frame clones only, minus some. The data contain tens of thousands of clones, roughly 84% of them singletons. This CDR3 contains 13 residues. V lost 9 bases and J lost 4; bases outside the gene matches: 5. From germline, CDR1 is SGHVS and CDR2 FQNEAQ. The chain recombines TRBV7-8 with TRBJ2-5; TRBD1 matches at 10 bases. The clonotype comes from an adult with an advanced solid tumor such as melanoma, head and neck, liver or kidney cancer. Sequenced here: CD4+ or CD8+ T cells sorted from blood, sampled in a trial of the OX40 agonist ivuxolimab. The chain's CDR3 is CASDRGLRETQYF. In DNA, the CDR3 is TGTGCCAGTGACAGGGGGCTGAGAGAGACCCAGTACTTC.